This T cell receptor (beta chain) derives from a study of T cell responses to AZD1222 COVID-19 vaccine. Study-wide points: The donor group comprised mostly white British people and more females; the analysis possibly underestimated clonal diversity.

Sequencing used immunoSEQ multiplex PCR; TCRdb keeps in-frame clones, though not all of them. Of some 150,000 clones in the sample, about 90% were seen once. Worth noting for this clone: The antigen is unknown.

V lost 5 bases, J lost 3 bases, and 10 bases stayed unmatched. Germline V gene lookup returns CDR1 SGHVS and CDR2 FQNEAQ. The CDR3 consists of 15 residues. This clonotype was obtained from an adult in good health. The chain joins TRBV7-8 to TRBJ2-7; TRBD2 aligns across 7 bases. The sample here was peripheral blood, taken on day 0 of AZD1222 vaccination. CDR3 protein: CASSPHPRGDYEQYF. Written as DNA, the CDR3 is TGTGCCAGCAGCCCCCATCCACGGGGGGACTACGAGCAGTACTTC.